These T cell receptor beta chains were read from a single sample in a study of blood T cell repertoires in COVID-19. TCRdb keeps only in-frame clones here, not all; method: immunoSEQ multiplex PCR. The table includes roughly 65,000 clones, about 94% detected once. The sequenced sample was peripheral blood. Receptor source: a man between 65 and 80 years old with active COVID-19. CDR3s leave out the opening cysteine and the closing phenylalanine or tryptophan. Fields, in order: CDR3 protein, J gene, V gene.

CDR3: ASSGTTGGANGYT
J: TRBJ1-2
V: TRBV7-2

CDR3: ASRASDLIRGSGANVLT
J: TRBJ2-6
V: TRBV2

CDR3: ASSSLRTTVQETQY
J: TRBJ2-5
V: TRBV28

CDR3: ASSQGLAGQYNEQF
J: TRBJ2-1
V: TRBV7-6

CDR3: ASSPSLGGGNSPLH
J: TRBJ1-6
V: TRBV6-6

CDR3: ASSLDLNPGNTIY
J: TRBJ1-3
V: TRBV7-6

CDR3: ASSRSNQPQH
J: TRBJ1-5
V: TRBV6-5

CDR3: AIRGVLGGEKLF
J: TRBJ1-4
V: TRBV10-3

CDR3: ASSSAAGMNTEAF
J: TRBJ1-1
V: TRBV19

CDR3: ASSPGLHQETQY
J: TRBJ2-5
V: TRBV5-1

CDR3: ASISSRGFNQPQH
J: TRBJ1-5
V: TRBV19

CDR3: ASSLTGAGGTGELF
J: TRBJ2-2
V: TRBV9

CDR3: ASSIEGQGKPPLH
J: TRBJ1-6
V: TRBV19

CDR3: ASSSGVGYT
J: TRBJ1-2
V: TRBV5-4

CDR3: ASSLGGADRDEQF
J: TRBJ2-1
V: TRBV5-1

CDR3: ASSWTSYNEQF
J: TRBJ2-1
V: TRBV6-5

CDR3: ASSLTSGGANTQY
J: TRBJ2-3
V: TRBV7-3

CDR3: ASNPRSGNTIY
J: TRBJ1-3
V: TRBV19

CDR3: ASRTTAGGTGKETQY
J: TRBJ2-5
V: TRBV2

CDR3: ASKAQSGTEAF
J: TRBJ1-1
V: TRBV2

CDR3: ASSEGGLAVTSETQY
J: TRBJ2-5
V: TRBV6-1

CDR3: ASSGQGSAVIYNEQF
J: TRBJ2-1
V: TRBV6-1

CDR3: ASSQDPRGAGLAGDTDTQY
J: TRBJ2-3
V: TRBV4-1

CDR3: ASSLGTGQETQY
J: TRBJ2-5
V: TRBV5-4

CDR3: ASSYGQGGGNTIY
J: TRBJ1-3
V: TRBV3-1/TRBV3-2

CDR3: ASSLTGGAIYNEQF
J: TRBJ2-1
V: TRBV9

CDR3: ASSPRAAGTDTQY
J: TRBJ2-3
V: TRBV18

CDR3: ASSPTAGGPYNEQF
J: TRBJ2-1
V: TRBV18

CDR3: AISKKPGGASGNTIY
J: TRBJ1-3
V: TRBV10-3

CDR3: ASSLTMAGEEKLF
J: TRBJ1-4
V: TRBV28

CDR3: ASSDLGGGGQETQY
J: TRBJ2-5
V: TRBV7-6

CDR3: ASQKGVPTYNEQF
J: TRBJ2-1
V: TRBV2